Listed below are T cell receptor beta chains from one sample, sequenced in a study of T cell repertoires in cytomegalovirus infection. TCRdb used MiXCR to reprocess the reads, holding one entry per CDR3 protein. The data show about 310,000 distinct CDR3 sequences, with roughly 15% seen just once and about 12% held by the top ten. Specimen: PBMCs. The source is a human donor in good health (CMV status not recorded). Some clones in this sample may be carry-over from other donors' samples. The CDR3 runs from the conserved cysteine through the conserved F or W. The D gene is left open where the match is weak. Part of the rows lack a size; the others show once, few, many or a class for expanded clones.

TRBJ2-5 | - | TRBV5-1 | TRBD1 | TGCGCCAGCAGGAAGGGACAGGGAGAGACCCAGTACTTC | CASRKGQGETQYF
TRBJ2-7 | few | TRBV4-3 | - | TGCGCCAGCAGCCAACGAACGGGCACAGGGAGTTCCTACGAGCAGTACTTC | CASSQRTGTGSSYEQYF
TRBJ1-1 | - | TRBV5-1 | TRBD1 | TGCGCCAGCAGCTTCCAGGGGGCCAGCACTGAAGCTTTCTTT | CASSFQGASTEAFF
TRBJ2-5 | few | TRBV3-1 | TRBD1 | TGTGCCAGCAGCGCGTCCGGGACAGAAGAGACCCAGTACTTC | CASSASGTEETQYF
TRBJ2-7 | few | TRBV7-2 | - | TGTGCCAGCAGCCCTAAGACTGCGGCCAGGGGACTCTACGAGCAGTACTTC | CASSPKTAARGLYEQYF
TRBJ1-5 | many | TRBV10-3 | TRBD1 | TGTGCCATCAGTGGGGGGGGGACAGGGGGCGATCAGCCCCAGCATTTT | CAISGGGTGGDQPQHF
TRBJ2-1 | many | TRBV6-2/TRBV6-3 | TRBD2 | TGTGCCAGCAGTCCCCTAGCGGAACAGCCCCCGAATGAGCAGTTCTTC | CASSPLAEQPPNEQFF
TRBJ1-2 | few | TRBV6-5 | TRBD1 | TGTGCCAGCAGTCGCGGGACAGGGGGAGTTGGGGCCCTCTATGGCTACACCTTC | CASSRGTGGVGALYGYTF
TRBJ1-5 | - | TRBV12-3/TRBV12-4 | - | TGTGCCAGCAGTCCAGTAATCCGACAGGCTAGCAATCAGCCCCAGCATTTT | CASSPVIRQASNQPQHF
TRBJ1-2 | few | TRBV12-3/TRBV12-4 | - | TGTGCCAGCAGTTTGGCGGGGAATGGCTACACCTTC | CASSLAGNGYTF
TRBJ2-7 | many | TRBV6-1 | - | TGTGCCAGCAGTGAGTCACAGGGATTAGATGAGCAGTACTTC | CASSESQGLDEQYF
TRBJ1-5 | many | TRBV20-1 | - | TGCAGTGCTCAAGACTCCTTCAATCAGCCCCAGCATTTT | CSAQDSFNQPQHF
TRBJ2-2 | - | TRBV29-1 | TRBD1 | TGCAGCGTTGAGGACAGGTACACCGGGGAGCTGTTTTTT | CSVEDRYTGELFF
TRBJ2-7 | many | TRBV5-4 | - | TGTGCCAGCAGCTTGATCGGCCGCCAGCAGTACTTC | CASSLIGRQQYF
TRBJ2-6 | - | TRBV18 | - | TGTGCCAGCTCACCAGGAACTGGGGCCAACGTCCTGACTTTC | CASSPGTGANVLTF
TRBJ1-1 | few | TRBV6-2/TRBV6-3 | - | TGTGCCAGCAGTTATTTGATGAACACTGAAGCTTTCTTT | CASSYLMNTEAFF
TRBJ2-5 | - | TRBV5-1 | TRBD1 | TGCGCCAGCAGCTTGGAACAGGGGATGGAGACCCAGTACTTC | CASSLEQGMETQYF
TRBJ1-5 | few | TRBV20-1 | - | TGCAGTGCTTCGCAGGGAACCGGTTACAGCAATCAGCCCCAGCATTTT | CSASQGTGYSNQPQHF
TRBJ1-2 | few | TRBV4-2 | - | TGTGCCAGCAGCCATGTAAGCTATGGCTACACCTTC | CASSHVSYGYTF
TRBJ1-5 | many | TRBV7-7 | TRBD1 | TGTGCTAGCAGCTTACGTAGACCGGACAGGGGGGATCAGCCCCAGCATTTT | CASSLRRPDRGDQPQHF
TRBJ2-7 | many | TRBV7-2 | - | TGTGCCAGCCGACAGACGGCCTCCTACGAGCAGTACTTC | CASRQTASYEQYF
TRBJ2-1 | - | TRBV7-2 | - | TGTGCCAGCAGCTTAGACAGGGTTAGGGGCAATGAGCAGTTCTTC | CASSLDRVRGNEQFF
TRBJ2-7 | many | TRBV7-6 | TRBD1 | TGTGCCAGCAGCTTAGGGCTGGAACAGGGGCCCTACGAGCAGTACTTC | CASSLGLEQGPYEQYF
TRBJ2-2 | - | TRBV4-3 | TRBD1 | TGCGCCAGCAGCCCGGGGACAGGGAGCGTCACCGGGGAGCTGTTTTTT | CASSPGTGSVTGELFF
TRBJ2-1 | many | TRBV11-2 | TRBD2 | TGTGCCAGCAGCGGGTTGCGGGGGGGCAGGAATGAGCAGTTCTTC | CASSGLRGGRNEQFF
TRBJ1-2 | few | TRBV4-1 | - | TGCGCCAGCAGCCAAGCCGGGACACCTCAGGGCTATGGCTACACCTTC | CASSQAGTPQGYGYTF
TRBJ1-6 | once | TRBV12-3/TRBV12-4 | - | TGTGCCAGCAGGGGGCTAGAAGGAAATTCACCCCTCCACTTT | CASRGLEGNSPLHF